This entry features one T cell receptor beta chain sequence. The antigen remains undetermined. This entry comes from a study of T cells after yellow fever vaccination. Study results and caveats: Contaminating bulk clonotypes could be abundant in FACS-sorted repertoires. Subsequent booster samples again held most clones from primary vaccination (96% CD4, 85% to 90% CD8).

5'RACE template switching added a universal primer site and UMIs to TCR cDNA. TCRdb passed the 5' RACE reads through MiXCR, listing each CDR3 protein once. The profile shows around 600,000 distinct CDR3 sequences, 9% to 15% of them singletons. CDR3 length: 14 residues. The junction had 6 bases not matched to a gene; V was cut back by 3 bases and J by 3 bases. The germline V gene has CDR1 DFQATT and CDR2 SNEGSKA (reference sequence). This clonotype originated in a man aged 25-45 years who received the YFV17D yellow fever vaccine. Here the sequenced sample was PBMCs, taken on the day of the yellow fever booster vaccination. This sequence joins TRBV20-1 and TRBJ2-7, with 9 bases matching TRBD2. CDR3 bases: TGCAGTGCTAGCTTAAGCGGGGGGAACTACGAGCAGTACTTC. It specifies CSASLSGGNYEQYF.